Listed below are T cell receptor beta chains from one sample, sequenced in a study of tumor-infiltrating lymphocytes in primary liver carcinoma. TCRdb reprocessed the multiplex PCR reads via MiXCR and lists one record per CDR3 protein. The sample carries 310,000 or so distinct CDR3 sequences, approximately 58% recorded once. Sequenced input: peripheral blood. These receptors originate from a woman in her twenties or thirties with primary liver carcinoma and hepatitis B virus infection. The CDR3 runs from the conserved cysteine through the conserved F or W. A D gene is named only where the DNA matches it firmly. Clone size is not always given. Where it is, it says once, few, many or a class for expanded clones.

d_gene,abundance,j_gene,v_gene,CDR3nt,CDR3aa
NA,NA,TRBJ2-7,TRBV13,TGTGCCAGCAGCGTGAGACAGGTAAATTCCTACGAGCAGTACTTC,CASSVRQVNSYEQYF
NA,NA,TRBJ2-5,TRBV4-1,TGCGCCAGCAGCCAAGATGTAGAGACCCAGTACTTC,CASSQDVETQYF
TRBD2,NA,TRBJ2-1,TRBV6-5,TGTGCCAGCAGTTACAACGAACTAGCGAATGAGCAGTTCTTC,CASSYNELANEQFF
NA,few,TRBJ1-3,TRBV4-1,TGCGCCAGCAGCCAAGATCCTAATTGGGGTTTTAGTAACACCATATATTTT,CASSQDPNWGFSNTIYF
NA,NA,TRBJ2-5,TRBV29-1,TGCAGCGTTGCCCTCCGATTAAAAGAGACCCTGTACTTC,CSVALRLKETLYF
NA,NA,TRBJ1-1,TRBV28,TGTGCCAGTAGTTTTAGGGGCCGGAACACTGAAGCTTTCTTT,CASSFRGRNTEAFF
TRBD2,NA,TRBJ2-5,TRBV5-4,TGTGCCAGCAGCTTGGGGACTAGCGGCCAAGAGACCCGGTACTTC,CASSLGTSGQETRYF
NA,NA,TRBJ1-2,TRBV13,TGTGCCAGCAGCGAAGGGCGGGGTAACTATGGCTACACCTTC,CASSEGRGNYGYTF
NA,once,TRBJ1-3,TRBV11-3,TGTGCCAGCAGCATTGGGGTGGGGGCCTACTCTGGAAACACCATATATTTT,CASSIGVGAYSGNTIYF
NA,NA,TRBJ1-6,TRBV7-9,TGTGCCAGCAGCTTATCGTACCCAAACAGCTCACCCCTCCACTTT,CASSLSYPNSSPLHF
TRBD1,few,TRBJ2-2,TRBV4-2,TGTGCCAGCAGATTCACAGGGGCCACGAACACCGGGGAGCTGTTTTTT,CASRFTGATNTGELFF
TRBD2,few,TRBJ2-1,TRBV5-1,TGCGCCAGCAGCCCACGGACTAGCGGGGGGGGGCCCAATGAGCAGTTCTTC,CASSPRTSGGGPNEQFF
NA,few,TRBJ1-2,TRBV4-3,TGCGCCAGCAGCCAAGAGCCGTCGGTCAGGTCTGGGGACTACACCTTC,CASSQEPSVRSGDYTF
NA,NA,TRBJ2-7,TRBV4-3,TGCGCCAGCAGTCAAGACGCTGACCCCTACGAGCAGTACTTC,CASSQDADPYEQYF
TRBD2,NA,TRBJ2-3,TRBV12-3/TRBV12-4,TGTGCCAGCAGACTGGTGGTAGCGGGAGGGAGCACAGATACGCAGTATTTT,CASRLVVAGGSTDTQYF
NA,NA,TRBJ1-5,TRBV4-2,TGTACCAGCAGCCAAGCTTCGGGGCCGTCAGCCCAGCATTTT,CTSSQASGPSAQHF
TRBD1,NA,TRBJ1-2,TRBV19,TGTGCCACCACCGGGACAGGGCTGTCTGGCTACACCTTC,CATTGTGLSGYTF
NA,NA,TRBJ2-2,TRBV5-5,TGTGCCAGCAGCCCACTGTTTGGCACCGGGGAGCTGTTTTTT,CASSPLFGTGELFF
NA,NA,TRBJ2-7,TRBV7-8,TGTGCCAGCAGCCTAAAGACCGGGACGGGACCGACCTTCTACGAGCAGTACTTC,CASSLKTGTGPTFYEQYF
NA,many,TRBJ1-2,TRBV6-2/TRBV6-3,TGTGCCAGCAGTTACCCGCCCTATGGCTACACCTTC,CASSYPPYGYTF
NA,many,TRBJ2-1,TRBV7-8,TGTGCCAGCAGCCGGCCGGGACTTACTCCGCCAAGGTATCAGTTCTTC,CASSRPGLTPPRYQFF
NA,many,TRBJ2-3,TRBV12-3/TRBV12-4,TGTGCCAGCAGTTTACCCGGGAGTGGCGGTAATACGCAGTATTTT,CASSLPGSGGNTQYF
TRBD2,many,TRBJ2-2,TRBV6-5,TGTGCCAGCAGCCAAAGACTAGCGGGAGGGGAGCTGTTTTTT,CASSQRLAGGELFF
NA,NA,TRBJ2-7,TRBV25-1,TGTGCCAGGAGTGGCTGGGGAGGTTTCTACGAGCAGTACTTC,CARSGWGGFYEQYF
TRBD1,NA,TRBJ2-1,TRBV5-6,TGTGCCAGCAGCCCCGGGACAGCTTACAATAAGCAGTTCTTC,CASSPGTAYNKQFF
NA,many,TRBJ1-5,TRBV11-3,TGTGCCAGCAGCGCCAGTTGGGGTCAGCCCCAGCATTTT,CASSASWGQPQHF
TRBD1,few,TRBJ1-1,TRBV6-2/TRBV6-3,TGTGCCAGCAGCTCCCCGGGACAGGGGTATATCAACACTGAAGCTTTCTTT,CASSSPGQGYINTEAFF
NA,NA,TRBJ2-1,TRBV14,TGTGCCAGCAGCCAATTAGCGGTGAATGAGCAGTTCTTC,CASSQLAVNEQFF
NA,NA,TRBJ2-1,TRBV29-1,TGCAGCGTCTGGGATTGGTCATCCCAGGAGCAGTTCTTC,CSVWDWSSQEQFF
TRBD2,NA,TRBJ2-2,TRBV6-1,TGTGCCAGCAGACAACTAGCGGGAGGGCCGCCCACCGGGGAGCTGTTTTTT,CASRQLAGGPPTGELFF
TRBD1,NA,TRBJ1-1,TRBV11-2,TGTGCCAACAGCCGGGGACAGGTGATCACTGAAGCTTTCTTT,CANSRGQVITEAFF
TRBD1,few,TRBJ1-2,TRBV6-2/TRBV6-3,TGTGCCAGCAGTTACCAAACAGGGGGCTTTGGCTACACCTTC,CASSYQTGGFGYTF
NA,NA,TRBJ1-5,TRBV6-6,TGTGCCAGCAGTGGGGGGCTGGGCAATCAGCCCCAGCATTTT,CASSGGLGNQPQHF
NA,NA,TRBJ2-1,TRBV5-1,TGCGCCAGCAGTTCAGGGTACTACAATGAGCAGTTCTTC,CASSSGYYNEQFF
TRBD1,once,TRBJ2-7,TRBV5-6,TGTGCCAGCAGCCGAGGGACAGGCACCTGCGAGCAGTACTTC,CASSRGTGTCEQYF
TRBD2,few,TRBJ2-4,TRBV6-1,TGTGCCAGCAGTCGGGAGGGCCTAGCCAAAAACATTCAGTACTTC,CASSREGLAKNIQYF
NA,once,TRBJ2-5,TRBV11-2,TGTGCCAACAGTTTAGGATGGGCCGGGCGGGCCCAGTACTTC,CANSLGWAGRAQYF
TRBD1,few,TRBJ1-6,TRBV5-6,TGTGCCAGCAGCTACCGGGACAGAGGTAGTAATTCACCCCTCCACTTT,CASSYRDRGSNSPLHF
NA,NA,TRBJ1-2,TRBV7-9,TGTGCCAGCAGCCTACAGGGTGGAGCTAACTATGGCTACACCTTC,CASSLQGGANYGYTF
TRBD2,NA,TRBJ2-1,TRBV7-8,TGTGCCAGCAGCTTAGCTAGCGGGAGTAATGAGCAGTTCTTC,CASSLASGSNEQFF
NA,NA,TRBJ2-7,TRBV28,TGTGCCAGCAGTGCGAGTCAGGGCTCCTACGAGCAGTACTTC,CASSASQGSYEQYF
TRBD2,few,TRBJ2-5,TRBV6-5,TGTGCCAGCAGACTAGCGGGAGCGGCGGGAGAGACCCAGTACTTC,CASRLAGAAGETQYF
NA,few,TRBJ1-2,TRBV4-3,TGCGCCAGCAGCCAAGAACTGCAAACCGCCTATGGCTACACCTTC,CASSQELQTAYGYTF
NA,few,TRBJ1-6,TRBV6-5,TGTGCCAGCAGTTACTCGTATAATTCACCCCTCCACTTT,CASSYSYNSPLHF
TRBD2,NA,TRBJ2-3,TRBV9,TGTGCCAGCAGCGTAGAGGTAGAGGGAGGGCCAACAAACACAGATACGCAGTATTTT,CASSVEVEGGPTNTDTQYF
TRBD2,NA,TRBJ2-6,TRBV7-8,TGTGCCAACAGCTCCCGACTAGCGGGAGGCACTGGGGCCAACGTCCTGACTTTC,CANSSRLAGGTGANVLTF
TRBD2,many,TRBJ2-2,TRBV11-3,TGTGCCAGCTCGCTAGCGGAGGCCGGCGGGGAGCTGTTTTTT,CASSLAEAGGELFF
NA,NA,TRBJ2-5,TRBV2,TGTGTCAGCGCCGCGGACACGGCGGCCGGAGAGAGCCAGTACTTC,CVSAADTAAGESQYF
NA,NA,TRBJ2-7,TRBV29-1,TGCAGCACTAGAGGGATCCGGGACGGACAGACCTACGAGCAGTACTTT,CSTRGIRDGQTYEQYF
TRBD1,NA,TRBJ1-2,TRBV14,TGTGCCAGCAGGGACAGGGGCGACTATGGCTACACCTTC,CASRDRGDYGYTF
TRBD2,few,TRBJ2-1,TRBV11-2,TGTGCCAGCATCTTGACTAGCGGGAGAGGGGGTGTGCAGTTCTTC,CASILTSGRGGVQFF
NA,once,TRBJ2-3,TRBV6-6,TGTGCCAGCGGCCCCGGGCGCACAGATACGCAGTATTTT,CASGPGRTDTQYF
NA,few,TRBJ2-3,TRBV6-2/TRBV6-3,TGTGCCAGCAGTTACTCGGGACTCCTCACAGATACGCAGTATTTT,CASSYSGLLTDTQYF